The T cell receptor beta chain under discussion was sequenced for a study of T cells expressing NK-cell markers. Study context: Sorted CD3+CD56+NKG2C+, CD3+CD56+NKG2C- and CD3+CD56-NKG2C+ T cells provided the TCR beta repertoires.

The CDR3 is made up of 15 amino acids. UMI-tagged 5'RACE template switching yielded the TCR beta cDNA. TCRdb re-called the 5' RACE reads and gives one entry per CDR3 protein, without DNA. The repertoire table contains about 540,000 distinct CDR3 sequences. The material sequenced was blood T cells: a sorted CD56 or NKG2C T cell subset, CD4+ or CD8+ T cells, or bulk PBMC T cells (not recorded which). The chain recombines TRBV12-3 or TRBV12-4 with TRBJ2-3; checking the TCRdb D call of TRBD2 is not possible without DNA. The TCR originated in a man in his late teens or twenties in good health. CDR3 sequence: CASSLLAGVRDTQYF.